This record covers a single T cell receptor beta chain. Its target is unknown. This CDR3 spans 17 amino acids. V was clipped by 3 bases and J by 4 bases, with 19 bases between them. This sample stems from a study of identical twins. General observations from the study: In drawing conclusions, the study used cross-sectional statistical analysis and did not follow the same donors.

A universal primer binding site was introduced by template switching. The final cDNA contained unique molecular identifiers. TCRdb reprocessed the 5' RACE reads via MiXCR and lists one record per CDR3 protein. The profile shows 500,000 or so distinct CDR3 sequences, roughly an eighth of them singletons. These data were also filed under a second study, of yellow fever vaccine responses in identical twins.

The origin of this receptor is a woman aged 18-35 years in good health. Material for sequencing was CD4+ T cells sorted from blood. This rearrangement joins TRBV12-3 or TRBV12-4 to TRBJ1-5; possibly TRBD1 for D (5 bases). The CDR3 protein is CASSLMGVGQLNQPQHF. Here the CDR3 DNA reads TGTGCCAGCAGTTTGATGGGCGTGGGGCAGCTAAATCAGCCCCAGCATTTT.